A single sample gave rise to the 20 T cell receptor beta chains below, sequenced in a study of post-analysis software for immune sequencing data (dated by TCRdb to between 2015 and 2016). On the study overall, not on this receptor specifically: Patients showed significantly higher frequencies than controls for a handful of TRBV segments, among them TRBV5-6, TRBV5-1 and TRBV20-1.

The method was PCR. Instrument used: Illumina HiSeq 2500. To reduce PCR and sequencing biases, unique molecular identifiers were built into the TCR beta cDNA libraries. In TCRdb, the public reads were trimmed at Q25 with fastp and aligned with MiXCR, with productive beta chains retained. Rows with one shared CDR3 protein collapse into an entry with the most common genes and DNA. The sample data list fewer than 850,000 distinct CDR3 sequences, and 40% to 55% of these were observed just once. Of the sample, roughly 5% is held by the ten largest clones. The antigens these receptors bind are not known. Sequenced sample: blood. These TCRs come from a girl between 10 and 17 years old with multiple sclerosis.

As concerns this clonotype: Sequence at one end of the junction differs from germline and may be a read error. This sequence joins TRBV5-1 and TRBJ2-5; no clear D. This CDR3 is built from 13 residues. Germline assignment: CDR1 SGHRS and CDR2 YFSETQ. CDR3 in amino acids: CACRRDLQEPQYF. For the CDR3, the DNA is TGCGCCTGCAGAAGGGATCTCCAAGAGCCCCAGTACTTC.

The chain couples TRBV5-1 to TRBJ2-7, with 7 bases that match TRBD1. The CDR3 is 13 residues long. With 5 bases clipped from V and 1 base from J, the junction kept 3 bases outside the gene matches. From germline, CDR1 is SGHRS and CDR2 YFSETQ. The CDR3 reads CASRGQTSYEQYF. CDR3 coding DNA: TGCGCCAGCAGGGGACAGACTTCCTACGAGCAGTACTTC.

This clonotype was found a few times. The chain uses TRBV5-1 and TRBJ2-3; 7 positions agree with TRBD1. The CDR3 has 15 amino acids. CDR1 SGHRS and CDR2 YFSETQ come from the germline V gene. The junction had 6 bases not matched to a gene; V was cut back by 4 bases and J by 1 base. CDR3 nucleotide sequence: TGCGCCAGCAGCCCCGGGACAGACCGCACAGATACGCAGTATTTT. It specifies CASSPGTDRTDTQYF.

This clonotype was counted between two and nine times. The chain employs TRBV20-1 and TRBJ2-3, with a weak D call TRBD2 (6 bases). Germline CDR1 is DFQATT and CDR2 is SNEGSKA (reference sequence). This CDR3 has 15 amino acids. Deletions cut 0 bases from V and 3 bases from J, with 13 bases between. This chain's CDR3 is CSARDPAGITDTQYF. In DNA, the CDR3 is TGCAGTGCTAGAGATCCGGCGGGAATTACAGATACGCAGTATTTT.

This sequence joins TRBV27 and TRBJ2-7, with no clear D. V was shortened by 8 bases and J by 4 bases, with 9 bases between the two germline ends. There are 11 residues in the CDR3. Germline CDR1 is MNHEY and CDR2 is SMNVEV (reference sequence). CDR3 nucleotide sequence: TGTGCCAGCGCGGACCCTTACGAGCAGTACTTC. This gives the protein CASADPYEQYF.

CDR3 protein: CSARERLDTTYEQFF. CDR3 sequence (DNA): TGCAGTGCTAGAGAACGGTTAGACACTACGTATGAGCAGTTCTTC. The chain links TRBV20-1 to TRBJ2-1; no firm D call. Germline CDR1 DFQATT, CDR2 SNEGSKA (reference sequence). The germline V and J ends were trimmed by 0 bases and 8 bases, with 17 bases remaining between them. The CDR3 runs 15 residues.

The sample holds a few counts of this clonotype. This sequence joins TRBV6-6 and TRBJ1-6; D not resolved. Germline-derived CDR1 and CDR2 are MNHNY and SVGAGI (reference sequence). V gave up 0 bases and J gave up 3 bases, with 9 bases separating them. The CDR3 contains 16 residues. The CDR3 coding sequence is TGTGCCAGCAGTTACTCGAGCCAGAACTATAATTCACCCCTCCACTTT. It encodes CASSYSSQNYNSPLHF.

The sample holds a few counts of this clonotype. The CDR3: CSVRLAGVYEQYF. DNA for the CDR3: TGCAGCGTAAGACTAGCGGGGGTGTACGAGCAGTACTTC. The chain has TRBV29-1 and TRBJ2-7; 12 bases map to TRBD2. Trimming removed 6 bases from V and 4 bases from J; junction bases left unmatched: 4. Germline values: CDR1 SQVTM, CDR2 ANQGSEA. The CDR3 consists of 13 residues.

This rearrangement joins TRBV12-3 or TRBV12-4 to TRBJ2-3; perhaps TRBD2 as D (5 bases). The ends were cut back, 7 bases at V and 6 bases at J, with 11 bases in the middle. This CDR3 spans 12 amino acids. DNA of the CDR3: TGTGCCAGCACCATGGACTCGGATACGCAGTATTTT. Protein sequence: CASTMDSDTQYF.

The CDR3 sequence is CATSDTGRQETQYF. In DNA, the CDR3 is TGTGCCACCAGTGACACGGGTCGACAAGAGACCCAGTACTTC. The chain links TRBV24-1 to TRBJ2-5; D gene ambiguous. With 4 bases removed from V and 2 bases from J, the gap between germline ends came to 10 bases. The CDR3 is made up of 14 amino acids. The germline gives CDR1 KGHDR, CDR2 SFDVKD.

The chain links TRBV5-6 to TRBJ2-6; tentatively, D is TRBD1 (5 bases). From germline, CDR1 is SGHDT and CDR2 YYEEEE. V lost 4 bases and J 9 bases, leaving 17 bases between the germline ends. This CDR3 region has 15 residues. The CDR3: CASSLSYRNRNVLTF. CDR3 coding DNA: TGTGCCAGCAGCCTAAGCTACAGGAACCGCAACGTCCTGACTTTC.

The chain recombines TRBV13 with TRBJ2-1; possibly TRBD1 or TRBD2 for D (5 bases each). Germline V lookup: CDR1 PRHDT, CDR2 FYEKMQ (reference sequence). The CDR3 is 14 residues long. Between the trimmed V and J ends, which lost 1 base and 7 bases, there was a span of 11 bases. CDR3 sequence: CASSLEGTRNEQFF. For the CDR3, the DNA is TGTGCCAGCAGCTTAGAAGGGACGAGAAATGAGCAGTTCTTC.

This clonotype was detected many times. The chain couples TRBV29-1 to TRBJ2-1; D is perhaps TRBD1 (5 bases). V was trimmed by 8 bases and J by 5 bases, leaving 13 bases between them. The CDR3 length is 12 residues. CDR1 is SQVTM, CDR2 ANQGSEA, per germline. CDR3: CSNGDRNNEQFF. The CDR3 coding sequence is TGCAGCAACGGAGACAGAAACAATGAGCAGTTCTTC.

In this sample, this clonotype turned up a few times. CDR3 in DNA: TGCGCCAGCAGCTCGGGAGGGGCTAGCTTGGGCGAGCAGTACTTC. Protein product: CASSSGGASLGEQYF. J is TRBJ2-5 and V is TRBV5-1; 8 bases are shared with TRBD2. The end of the DNA aligns better with TRBJ2-7, so the J call may be wrong. The V gene's germline CDR1 is SGHRS and CDR2 YFSETQ. CDR3 length: 15 residues.

This clonotype appeared a few times. The genes are TRBV5-6 and TRBJ2-5, with D possibly TRBD1 on 5 matching bases. V dropped 2 bases and J dropped 6 bases, with 14 bases sitting between them. CDR1 and CDR2 (germline): SGHDT, YYEEEE. The CDR3 length is 14 residues. CDR3 nucleotides: TGTGCCAGCAGCTTTTCCGGAGAGGACAAGACCCAGTACTTC. It yields the protein CASSFSGEDKTQYF.

CDR3 sequence (DNA): TGTGCCATCAGTGAGGCGGGGGAGCAGTTCTTC. This gives the protein CAISEAGEQFF. The chain recombines TRBV10-3 with TRBJ2-1; perhaps TRBD2 as D (6 bases). The germline V gene encodes CDR1 ENHRY and CDR2 SYGVKD. V was cut by 2 bases and J by 10 bases, with 6 bases left in between. The CDR3 totals 11 residues.

This clonotype has more than one count but fewer than ten. This rearrangement joins TRBV2 to TRBJ2-7, with TRBD1 identical over 8 bases. The CDR3 has 15 amino acids. Germline V gene data show CDR1 as SNHLY and CDR2 as FYNNEI. V lost 6 bases and J lost 3; bases outside the gene matches: 10. Here the CDR3 DNA reads TGTGCCAGCAGCATAGGACAGGGCTCCTTCTACGAGCAGTACTTC. Translating it yields CASSIGQGSFYEQYF. Filled out from reference TRBV2 and TRBJ2-7, the complete variable domain reads EPEVTQTPSHQVTQMGQEVILRCVPISNHLYFYWYRQILGQKVEFLVSFYNNEISEKSEIFDDQFSVERPDGSNFTLKIRSTKLEDSAMYFCASSIGQGSFYEQYFGPGTRLTVT.

The chain couples TRBV15 to TRBJ2-1; D call uncertain. Germline V CDR1 and CDR2: LNHNV, YYDKDF (reference sequence). The CDR3 is 14 residues long. The V and J ends lost 5 bases and 13 bases respectively, with 21 bases between them. CDR3 region: CATSGNTGGYAQFF. In nucleotides, the CDR3 is TGTGCCACCAGCGGAAACACGGGCGGTTATGCCCAGTTCTTC.

The genes are TRBV18 and TRBJ2-1, with D perhaps matching TRBD1 (6 bases). The ends were cut back, 1 base at V and 7 bases at J, with 14 bases in the middle. Germline CDR1 KGHSH, CDR2 LQKENI. The CDR3 consists of 15 residues. CDR3 bases: TGTGCCAGCTCACCACGAAGCTTGGGGGCTAATGAGCAGTTCTTC. Translating gives CASSPRSLGANEQFF.

This clonotype was found a few times. V and J are TRBV20-1 and TRBJ2-5; 10 nucleotides agree with TRBD2. Germline assignment: CDR1 DFQATT and CDR2 SNEGSKA (reference sequence). Trimming at V came to 7 bases and at J to 11 bases, leaving 16 bases not matched to a gene. The CDR3 consists of 14 residues. The CDR3 region is CSVPQFGTSDEQYF. The CDR3 nucleotides are TGCAGTGTACCCCAGTTCGGGACTAGCGATGAGCAGTACTTC.